This T cell receptor beta chain emerged from a study of OX40 agonist ivuxolimab in advanced cancers. Some clones are missing from TCRdb's copy, which holds only in-frame ones; the method was immunoSEQ multiplex PCR. The table includes about 12,000 clones, about 81% detected once. Per the germline V gene, CDR1 is MNHEY and CDR2 is SVGAGI. This CDR3 comprises 15 residues. Trimming at V came to 5 bases and at J to 2 bases, leaving 5 bases not matched to a gene. Here the sequenced sample was CD4+ or CD8+ T cells sorted from blood, taken in a trial of the OX40 agonist ivuxolimab. The chain couples TRBV6-5 to TRBJ2-2, with 7 nucleotides matching TRBD1. The receptor comes from an adult with an advanced solid tumor such as melanoma, head and neck, liver or kidney cancer. The CDR3 DNA reads TGTGCCAGCAGTCCCGGGACAGCCAACACCGGGGAGCTGTTTTTT. Its protein product is CASSPGTANTGELFF.